This T cell receptor (beta chain) was documented in a study of blood T cell repertoires in COVID-19. In the authors' methods: Counts of nucleated cells, estimated from reference gene primer amplification, were obtained. Some clones are missing from TCRdb's copy, which holds only in-frame ones; the method was immunoSEQ multiplex PCR. Clone size and the V and J calls come from that table; the DNA yielded D and trimming. The repertoire consists of about 200,000 clones, with approximately 88% occurring once and the leading ten covering around 8.4%. Participants were placed into cohorts based on the clinical history they reported. The CDR3 runs to 15 residues. The germline V gene encodes CDR1 MNHEY and CDR2 SMNVEV (reference sequence). The J segment lost 0 bases and the V segment lost 5 bases, leaving 5 bases of the junction unmatched.

The chain joins TRBV27 to TRBJ2-3, with 7 positions matching TRBD2. The origin of this receptor is a young woman who had recovered from COVID-19. The specimen sequenced was PBMCs or T cells enriched from blood (not recorded which). CDR3 DNA sequence: TGTGCCAGCAGTAAGCGGGGACCTAGCACAGATACGCAGTATTTT. Translating it yields CASSKRGPSTDTQYF.